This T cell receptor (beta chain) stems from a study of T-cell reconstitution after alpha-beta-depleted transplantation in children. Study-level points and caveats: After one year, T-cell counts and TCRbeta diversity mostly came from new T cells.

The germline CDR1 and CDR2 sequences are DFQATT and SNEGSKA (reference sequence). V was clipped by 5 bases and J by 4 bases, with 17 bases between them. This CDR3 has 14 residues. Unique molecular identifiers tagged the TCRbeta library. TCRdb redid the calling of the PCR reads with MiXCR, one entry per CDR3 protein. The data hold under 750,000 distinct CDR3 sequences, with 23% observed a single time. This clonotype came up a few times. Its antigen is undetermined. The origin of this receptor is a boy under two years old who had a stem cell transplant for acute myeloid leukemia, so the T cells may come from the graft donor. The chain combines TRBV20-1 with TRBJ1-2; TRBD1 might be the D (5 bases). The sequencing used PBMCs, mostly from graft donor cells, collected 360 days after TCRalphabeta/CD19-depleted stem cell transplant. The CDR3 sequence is CSALGDLGVYGYTF. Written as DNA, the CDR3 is TGCAGTGCTCTCGGAGATCTAGGGGTCTATGGCTACACCTTC.